The clone carrying this TCR beta chain was counted ten times or more. Its antigen is unknown. The source of the sample is a study of cytomegalovirus exposure and HLA in healthy donors. This PCR relied on a set of 60 Vbeta primers and 13 Jbeta primers. Method: immunoSEQ multiplex PCR; TCRdb's copy keeps in-frame clones and lacks some. The sample consists of about 98,000 clones, approximately 79% of them appearing once. CDR1 SEHNR and CDR2 FQNEAQ come from the germline V gene (reference sequence). V was clipped by 1 base and J by 8 bases, with 9 bases between them. The CDR3 length is 12 residues. Findings and caveats of the study: Highly shared variants forming one cluster were likely a sequencing artifact. The study recorded over 150 TCR beta chains that were cytomegalovirus-associated. Reported findings show TCR beta sequences accurately forecast HLA-A and HLA-B alleles in most subjects.

The chain carries TRBV7-9 and TRBJ2-7, with D maybe TRBD2 (5 bases). The receptor was isolated from a male donor in good health and CMV-seronegative. The specimen sequenced was PBMCs. CDR3 sequence reads: CASSLETTQQYF. CDR3 nucleotide sequence: TGTGCCAGCAGCTTAGAGACTACCCAGCAGTACTTC.